This TCR beta chain was recovered during a study of cytomegalovirus exposure and HLA in healthy donors. V shed 1 base and J 3 bases; nucleotides not matched to a gene: 5. The CDR3 has 15 amino acids. The germline gives CDR1 SGHTA, CDR2 FQGNSA. A remark on this clone: What it recognizes is unknown.

Profiling relied on immunoSEQ multiplex PCR, and the TCRdb table lists in-frame clones only, not all of them. This table has fewer than 150,000 clones, roughly nine tenths appearing once. Overall study results and limits: Cytomegalovirus status was reportedly diagnosed by the classifier with high sensitivity and specificity. A list of 164 TCR beta chains associated with cytomegalovirus was given. Three CMV-associated chains proved CMV antigen-specific in vitro.

The clonotype was recovered from a man in his late teens or twenties in good health and CMV-seropositive. The genes are TRBV7-2 and TRBJ2-7; 8 nucleotides line up with TRBD2. Material for sequencing was PBMCs. The CDR3 region has the DNA TGTGCCAGCAGCTTAGAAGCGGGGGTCTACTACGAGCAGTACTTC. Translating gives CASSLEAGVYYEQYF.